Below, 30 T cell receptor beta chains from the same sample are listed, as sequenced in a study of shared clonotypes between healthy human individuals. Data came from immunoSEQ multiplex PCR; TCRdb stores just in-frame clones and leaves some out. The sample shows some 95,000 clones, under 80% of them seen only once. Sequencing used memory CD8+ T cells sorted from blood. Subset in this sample: CD45RO+ cells pooled with CCR7-negative TemRA cells. The source of these receptors is a man aged 25 to 45 in good health.

This chain links TRBV25-1 with TRBJ1-5; possible D gene TRBD1, 5 bases. This CDR3 contains 12 residues. CDR1 and CDR2 from the germline V gene are MGHDK and SYGVNS. The V end lost 8 bases, the J end lost 8 bases, and 13 bases lay between the germline ends. CDR3 nucleotide sequence: TGTGCCAGCGCTGCGGGGGGGGAGCCCCAGCATTTT. Amino acids: CASAAGGEPQHF.

This clone has more than one count but fewer than ten. V usage is TRBV6-1 and J usage is TRBJ1-2; 9 nucleotides agree with TRBD1. Germline V gives CDR1 MNHNS, CDR2 SASEGT. The ends lost 5 bases at V and 7 bases at J; junction bases unmatched: 11. This CDR3 is 15 amino acids long. CDR3 bases: TGTGCCAGCAGTTCTGGGACAGGGCAAAATCTTGGCTACACCTTC. It encodes CASSSGTGQNLGYTF.

This clone appeared a single time. V and J are TRBV11-1 and TRBJ2-7; D remains ambiguous. Per germline, CDR1 SGHAT and CDR2 FQDESV (reference sequence). V shed 0 bases and J shed 4 bases, with 4 bases lying between them. The CDR3 runs 12 residues. The CDR3 spells CASSLAGYEQYF. In DNA form, the CDR3 reads TGTGCCAGCAGCTTAGCGGGTTACGAGCAGTACTTC.

J is TRBJ2-7 and V is TRBV2, with D unclear. V gave up 5 bases and J gave up 4 bases, with 15 bases separating them. The CDR3 consists of 14 residues. Germline CDR1 and CDR2: SNHLY and FYNNEI. The CDR3 bases are TGTGCCAGCAGTTCGTATGGGGTTATGTACGAGCAGTACTTC. Its protein product is CASSSYGVMYEQYF.

In DNA, the CDR3 is TGTGCCAGCAGTTACACGCTGGCAGCCTACGAGCAGTACTTC. Protein: CASSYTLAAYEQYF. This chain connects TRBV6-6 to TRBJ2-7; D remains ambiguous. Germline CDR1 is MNHNY and CDR2 is SVGAGI (reference sequence). The CDR3 has 14 residues. Trimming left V 2 bases short and J 2 bases short, with 10 bases between.

This sequence joins TRBV2 and TRBJ2-2; 8 bases are a match to TRBD1. J lost 7 bases, V lost 3 bases, and 7 bases had no gene match. CDR1 is SNHLY and CDR2 is FYNNEI in the germline V gene. CDR3 length equals 15 residues. The chain's CDR3 is CASSEGTGPYGELFF. The CDR3 region has the DNA TGTGCCAGCAGTGAGGGGACAGGTCCGTACGGGGAGCTGTTTTTT.

The rearrangement links TRBV6-1 to TRBJ2-3; 7 nucleotides align to TRBD2. The CDR3 totals 15 residues. With V trimmed by 7 bases and J by 4 bases, 11 bases remained unmatched. Germline CDR1 is MNHNS and CDR2 is SASEGT. CDR3 in DNA: TGTGCCAGCAATTGGGGGGAGGGCCGTTCAGATACGCAGTATTTT. This sequence encodes CASNWGEGRSDTQYF.

This clone was observed once. This sequence joins TRBV5-6 and TRBJ2-5; D not resolved. This CDR3 is 14 amino acids long. Germline CDR1 and CDR2: SGHDT and YYEEEE. The germline V and J ends were trimmed by 0 bases and 5 bases, with 11 bases remaining between them. The CDR3 reads CASSLERPKETQYF. The DNA of the CDR3 is TGTGCCAGCAGCTTGGAGCGACCGAAGGAGACCCAGTACTTC.

This rearrangement joins TRBV7-6 to TRBJ2-5; a weak D match, TRBD2 (6 bases). CDR1 is SGHVS, CDR2 FNYEAQ, per germline. V was clipped by 5 bases and J by 4 bases, with 17 bases between them. CDR3 size: 15 residues. CDR3: CASSPTLARVETQYF. The CDR3 DNA sequence: TGTGCCAGCAGCCCGACGCTAGCGCGAGTAGAGACCCAGTACTTC.

The chain couples TRBV7-8 to TRBJ2-3; 8 bases match TRBD2. CDR1 SGHVS and CDR2 FQNEAQ come from the germline V gene. CDR3 length: 18 residues. V was pared by 3 bases and J by 2 bases, with 13 bases of the junction left unmatched. CDR3 sequence (DNA): TGTGCCAGCAGCTTGCCGGGAGGGCACGACCTCTTCACAGATACGCAGTATTTT. Encoded protein: CASSLPGGHDLFTDTQYF.

This clone was seen a handful of times. This chain joins TRBV25-1 and TRBJ2-5, with D possibly matching TRBD1 (5 bases). Germline V gene lookup returns CDR1 MGHDK and CDR2 SYGVNS. The length of the CDR3 is 16 residues. The V end was cut by 7 bases, the J end by 0 bases, with 18 bases between. This CDR3 is CASTPPRVRNQETQYF. The CDR3 DNA reads TGTGCCAGCACCCCCCCCAGGGTGAGAAACCAAGAGACCCAGTACTTC.

This chain links TRBV12-5 with TRBJ2-2; 8 positions agree with TRBD2. The CDR3 is 14 amino acids. Germline trimming cut 1 base from V and 7 bases from J; bases unmatched to any gene: 2. The V gene's germline CDR1 is LGHNT and CDR2 FRNRAP. The CDR3 sequence is CASGLAGGDGELFF. The CDR3 nucleotides read TGTGCTAGTGGTTTGGCGGGAGGGGACGGGGAGCTGTTTTTT.

With respect to this clone: This sequence is one base from a far larger clone and is likely a read error. This sequence joins TRBV6-1 and TRBJ2-3, with TRBD1 matching 12 bases. The CDR3 runs to 15 residues. Germline CDR1 is MNHNS and CDR2 is SASEGT. DNA for the CDR3: TGTGCCAGCAATGAAGGGACAGGGGGCGCAGATACGCAGTATTTT. Its translation: CASNEGTGGADTQYF.

The chain recombines TRBV2 with TRBJ2-7; D is undetermined. This CDR3 region has 12 residues. Germline lookup yields CDR1 SNHLY and CDR2 FYNNEI. Trimming took 7 bases from V and 4 from J, leaving 11 bases between them. CDR3 amino acids: CASMDPVYEQYF. The CDR3 coding sequence is TGTGCCAGCATGGATCCGGTGTACGAGCAGTACTTC.

This chain connects TRBV5-6 to TRBJ2-5, with 8 nucleotides matching TRBD1. Germline V gene lookup returns CDR1 SGHDT and CDR2 YYEEEE. V lost 5 bases, J lost 5 bases, and 5 bases stayed unmatched. This CDR3 has 13 amino acids. CDR3 protein: CASRWTGFETQYF. CDR3 nucleotides: TGTGCCAGCAGGTGGACAGGGTTCGAGACCCAGTACTTC. The entire variable domain, with the rest obtained from reference TRBV5-6 and TRBJ2-5, is as follows: DAGVTQSPTHLIKTRGQQVTLRCSPKSGHDTVSWYQQALGQGPQFIFQYYEEEERQRGNFPDRFSGHQFPNYSSELNVNALLLGDSALYLCASRWTGFETQYFGPGTRLLVL.

The rearrangement links TRBV6-5 to TRBJ1-2; possibly TRBD1 for D (6 bases). V lost 6 bases to trimming and J lost 4 bases, with 12 bases between them. Looked up from germline, CDR1 is MNHEY and CDR2 is SVGAGI. This CDR3 is 13 amino acids long. CDR3 loop: CASSTGQFYGYTF. CDR3 sequence (DNA): TGTGCCAGCAGCACAGGACAGTTCTATGGCTACACCTTC.

The chain carries TRBV4-1 and TRBJ2-2, with TRBD1 matching over 9 bases. Trimming at V came to 1 base and at J to 6 bases, leaving 3 bases not matched to a gene. CDR1 MGHRA and CDR2 YSYEKL come from the germline V gene. The CDR3 runs to 15 residues. CDR3 protein: CASSQGDRVSGELFF. The CDR3 DNA follows: TGCGCCAGCAGCCAAGGGGACAGGGTTTCCGGGGAGCTGTTTTTT.

The chain is built from TRBV23-1 and TRBJ1-1; possible D gene TRBD1, 5 bases. TRBV23-1 is reported as an ORF; its role is uncertain. V was trimmed by 2 bases and J by 2 bases, leaving 24 bases between them. The CDR3 runs to 19 residues. In nucleotides, the CDR3 is TGCGCCAGCAGTCAACAGGGAAGAATCCACACAGACCTCAACACTGAAGCTTTCTTT. This codes for CASSQQGRIHTDLNTEAFF.

This clone was seen a few times. The chain employs TRBV7-9 and TRBJ1-5; D remains unclear. Germline V lookup: CDR1 SEHNR, CDR2 FQNEAQ (reference sequence). The length of the CDR3 is 14 residues. V was clipped by 5 bases and J by 4 bases, with 12 bases between them. The DNA for the CDR3 is TGTGCCAGCAGCCAAACTATCGGGAATCAGCCCCAGCATTTT. It translates to CASSQTIGNQPQHF.

V and J are TRBV18 and TRBJ2-4, with 8 bases lining up with TRBD2. J lost 7 bases, V lost 6 bases, and 11 bases had no gene match. CDR3 length equals 15 residues. Germline V gene lookup returns CDR1 KGHSH and CDR2 LQKENI. The CDR3, as DNA: TGTGCCAGCTCTCCCGGGGGGGAGAGGGTCAACATTCAGTACTTC. This codes for CASSPGGERVNIQYF.

The chain uses TRBV5-1 and TRBJ2-3; 10 bases line up with TRBD2. CDR1 is SGHRS, CDR2 YFSETQ, per germline. The CDR3 runs 16 residues. V was pared by 0 bases and J by 4 bases, with 5 bases of the junction left unmatched. DNA of the CDR3: TGCGCCAGCAGCTTGGCGCCTAGCGGGAGCCCAGATACGCAGTATTTT. It is translated as CASSLAPSGSPDTQYF.

CDR3 region: CASSPGLVLTGELFF. DNA of the CDR3: TGTGCCAGCAGCCCGGGTCTAGTCCTCACCGGGGAGCTGTTTTTT. This chain uses TRBV7-9 with TRBJ2-2; no clear D. The CDR3 covers 15 residues. Trimming took 5 bases from V and 4 from J, leaving 14 bases between them. CDR1 is SEHNR, CDR2 FQNEAQ, per germline (reference sequence). Variable domain in full (rest from reference TRBV7-9 and TRBJ2-2): DTGVSQNPRHKITKRGQNVTFRCDPISEHNRLYWYRQTLGQGPEFLTYFQNEAQLEKSRLLSDRFSAERPKGSFSTLEIQRTEQGDSAMYLCASSPGLVLTGELFFGEGSRLTVL.

This clone was observed a handful of times. This chain uses TRBV27 with TRBJ2-5; D is unresolved. Germline assignment: CDR1 MNHEY and CDR2 SMNVEV (reference sequence). V dropped 2 bases and J dropped 3 bases, with 13 bases sitting between them. The length of the CDR3 is 15 residues. The CDR3 coding sequence is TGTGCCAGCAGTTTAACGCTAGTCGGAAAAGAGACCCAGTACTTC. Residues: CASSLTLVGKETQYF.

This chain's CDR3 is CASSNAFETQYF. The DNA for the CDR3 is TGCGCCAGCAGTAACGCCTTCGAGACCCAGTACTTC. The chain links TRBV5-1 to TRBJ2-5; D gene uncertain. Trimming took 5 bases from V and 5 from J, leaving 10 bases between them. The CDR3 runs to 12 residues. Germline-derived CDR1 and CDR2 are SGHRS and YFSETQ.

A note on this clone: Other DNA sequences within the sample encode an identical CDR3. V gene TRBV28 combines with J gene TRBJ1-2; D remains unclear. Trimming stripped 6 bases from V and 0 bases from J, with 5 bases between. Germline values: CDR1 MDHEN, CDR2 SYDVKM. CDR3 length equals 12 residues. DNA for the CDR3: TGTGCCAGCAGAGGGACTAACTATGGCTACACCTTC. It codes for CASRGTNYGYTF.

This clone was recorded many times. The rearrangement joins TRBV11-2 to TRBJ2-6; D ambiguous. Trimming pared 3 bases from V and 0 bases from J, leaving 18 bases between. This CDR3 region has 19 residues. Per germline, CDR1 SGHAT and CDR2 FQNNGV. The CDR3 here is CASSLSLGTASSGANVLTF. CDR3 in DNA: TGTGCCAGCAGCTTGTCCCTGGGTACAGCTAGCTCTGGGGCCAACGTCCTGACTTTC.

This rearrangement joins TRBV2 to TRBJ2-1; TRBD2 matches 7 bases. The V gene end was trimmed by 4 bases and the J gene end by 9 bases; junction bases not matched to a gene: 9. Per germline, CDR1 SNHLY and CDR2 FYNNEI. CDR3 length: 14 residues. The CDR3 loop is CASSVAGVVGEQFF. The CDR3 DNA follows: TGTGCCAGCAGTGTTGCGGGAGTAGTCGGTGAGCAGTTCTTC.

This chain uses TRBV27 with TRBJ2-7; D tentatively fits TRBD1 or TRBD2 (5 bases each). The CDR3 has 14 residues. Trimming removed 6 bases at V and 4 bases at J, with 16 bases between. The germline V gene encodes CDR1 MNHEY and CDR2 SMNVEV (reference sequence). The DNA for the CDR3 is TGTGCCAGCAGGACCCGGGGCGGACGTTACGAGCAGTACTTC. Translated, it gives CASRTRGGRYEQYF.

Points on this clone: A far larger clone is a single base away, which makes a read error likely. The chain carries TRBV6-1 and TRBJ2-5; D not certain. Germline CDR1 reads MNHNS; CDR2 reads SASEGT. V was cut by 6 bases and J by 1 base, with 0 bases left in between. CDR3 length equals 10 residues. The CDR3 DNA reads TGTGCCAGCAGCCAAGAGACCCAGTACTTC. Amino acids: CASSQETQYF.

The chain carries TRBV19 and TRBJ1-1, with TRBD1 identical over 7 bases. Germline-derived CDR1 and CDR2 are LNHDA and SQIVND (reference sequence). The V and J ends lost 3 bases and 4 bases, in that order; junction bases with no gene match: 8. The CDR3 runs 15 residues. CDR3 region: CASSMESQGLTEAFF. The CDR3 nucleotides read TGTGCCAGTAGTATGGAATCACAGGGGCTCACTGAAGCTTTCTTT.